The 11 T cell receptor beta chains presented below share a single source sample, sequenced in a study of cytomegalovirus exposure and HLA in healthy donors. PCR involved 60 Vbeta and 13 Jbeta primers. The protocol was immunoSEQ multiplex PCR, while the TCRdb copy is restricted to in-frame clones and leaves out a portion. The sample lists 80,000 to 100,000 clones, roughly 80% occurring once. Sequencing was done on a sample of PBMCs. The receptors here all came from a man in his fifties in good health and CMV-seropositive.

This chain links TRBV27 with TRBJ2-1; D is uncertain. V was clipped by 5 bases and J by 0 bases, with 5 bases between them. Germline CDR1 is MNHEY and CDR2 is SMNVEV (reference sequence). CDR3 length equals 13 residues. CDR3 region: CASSPRSYNEQFF. Written as DNA, the CDR3 is TGTGCCAGCAGTCCTCGCTCCTACAATGAGCAGTTCTTC.

The CDR3 DNA reads TGTGCCAGCAGCTTGGAAGGGACAGCAAACTATGGCTACACCTTC. Its protein is CASSLEGTANYGYTF. The chain employs TRBV7-8 and TRBJ1-2, with TRBD1 identical over 7 bases. With 3 bases clipped from V and 2 bases from J, the junction kept 6 bases outside the gene matches. The length of the CDR3 is 15 residues. The germline gives CDR1 SGHVS, CDR2 FQNEAQ.

The V call is TRBV28, the J call TRBJ1-1, with TRBD1 matching over 8 bases. Germline CDR1 is MDHEN and CDR2 is SYDVKM. This CDR3 has 15 amino acids. The trim removed 5 bases at V and 5 bases at J, leaving 10 bases unmatched. The CDR3 DNA is TGTGCCAGCAGTCCTCCTTGGACAGGGACAACTGAAGCTTTCTTT. Its translation: CASSPPWTGTTEAFF.

J is TRBJ1-2 and V is TRBV7-2; TRBD1 matches at 9 bases. The length of the CDR3 is 15 residues. Germline V gives CDR1 SGHTA, CDR2 FQGNSA. V lost 1 base and J lost 10; bases outside the gene matches: 10. The chain's CDR3 is CASSLGGGTGSDYTF. The CDR3 DNA is TGTGCCAGCAGCTTAGGGGGAGGGACAGGGAGCGACTACACCTTC.

This sequence joins TRBV5-1 and TRBJ1-4; TRBD1 agrees at 11 bases. The CDR3 runs to 18 residues. The J segment lost 2 bases and the V segment lost 0 bases, leaving 6 bases of the junction unmatched. Germline V gene sequence: CDR1 SGHRS, CDR2 YFSETQ. The CDR3 DNA follows: TGCGCCAGCAGCTTGGGCGGGACAGGGGGTACGACTAATGAAAAACTGTTTTTT. Translated, it gives CASSLGGTGGTTNEKLFF.

This chain joins TRBV30 and TRBJ2-5, with 7 bases aligning to TRBD1. Germline V gives CDR1 GTSNPN, CDR2 SVGIG (reference sequence). The V gene end was trimmed by 0 bases and the J gene end by 4 bases; junction bases not matched to a gene: 2. The CDR3 totals 13 residues. The CDR3 region is CAWSVQGRETQYF. The CDR3 DNA sequence: TGTGCCTGGAGTGTACAGGGGCGAGAGACCCAGTACTTC.

This chain connects TRBV6-5 to TRBJ2-1, with 14 bases identical to TRBD2. The CDR3 has 15 amino acids. Trimming took 6 bases from V and 8 from J; bases not matched to a gene: 6. Germline-derived CDR1 and CDR2 are MNHEY and SVGAGI. CDR3 nucleotide sequence: TGTGCCAGCAGCTCACGACTAGCGGGGGGGTATGAGCAGTTCTTC. Protein sequence: CASSSRLAGGYEQFF.

This chain uses TRBV7-8 with TRBJ1-1, with 8 bases fitting TRBD1. The germline CDR1 and CDR2 sequences are SGHVS and FQNEAQ. Trimming at V came to 3 bases and at J to 3 bases, leaving 6 bases not matched to a gene. The CDR3 sequence is 15 residues long. The CDR3, as DNA: TGTGCCAGCAGCTTGAGGACAGGGATTGACACTGAAGCTTTCTTT. It encodes CASSLRTGIDTEAFF. The variable domain in full, completed from reference TRBV7-8 and TRBJ1-1, reads GAGVSQSPRYKVAKRGQDVALRCDPISGHVSLFWYQQALGQGPEFLTYFQNEAQLDKSGLPSDRFFAERPEGSVSTLKIQRTQQEDSAVYLCASSLRTGIDTEAFFGQGTRLTVV.

This clone has only one observation. V and J are TRBV9 and TRBJ1-1; D remains ambiguous. The CDR3 has 15 amino acids. CDR1 SGDLS and CDR2 YYNGEE come from the germline V gene. V was shortened by 0 bases and J by 0 bases, with 9 bases between the two germline ends. The CDR3 sequence is CASSVGTALNTEAFF. CDR3 coding DNA: TGTGCCAGCAGCGTAGGAACAGCCTTGAACACTGAAGCTTTCTTT.

This chain links TRBV10-2 with TRBJ1-1; TRBD1 matches at 8 bases. V shed 6 bases, J shed 4 bases, and the junction held 10 bases outside the gene matches. This CDR3 spans 15 amino acids. CDR1 WSHSY and CDR2 SAAADI come from the germline V gene. CDR3: CASRLQGARGTEAFF. As DNA, the CDR3 is TGCGCCAGCAGACTCCAGGGGGCCCGGGGCACTGAAGCTTTCTTT.

The chain couples TRBV4-3 to TRBJ1-1; possible D gene TRBD1, 6 bases. The CDR3 runs 15 residues. Germline V gene data show CDR1 as LGHNA and CDR2 as YSLEER. The V gene lost 1 base and the J gene lost 3 bases, with 12 bases spanning the gap. CDR3 protein: CASSQGQGRDTEAFF. CDR3 coding DNA: TGCGCCAGCAGCCAAGGTCAGGGGAGGGACACTGAAGCTTTCTTT.